This TCR beta chain was captured in a study of blood T cell repertoires in COVID-19. Across the study: Acute and convalescent COVID-19 specimens originated in the United States, Italy and Spain.

Germline loops: CDR1 SGDLS, CDR2 YYNGEE. Deletions cut 4 bases from V and 7 bases from J, with 11 bases between. There are 12 residues in the CDR3. Allocation to cohorts depended on clinical history reported by the participants. During the 2 weeks before they entered the study, exposed participants had met someone with a PCR-confirmed or clinician-diagnosed COVID-19 case. Some clones are missing from TCRdb's copy, which holds only in-frame ones; the method was immunoSEQ multiplex PCR. The table lists hundreds of thousands of clones, around 90% of them singletons. Sequenced material: PBMCs or T cells enriched from blood (not recorded which). The clonotype originates from a man in his thirties or forties who had been exposed to COVID-19. The rearrangement links TRBV9 to TRBJ1-1; tentatively, D is TRBD1 (5 bases). The CDR3 protein is CASSSQTDEAFF. CDR3 DNA: TGTGCCAGCAGCTCGCAGACAGATGAAGCTTTCTTT.